These T cell receptor beta chains were read from a single sample in a study of cytomegalovirus exposure and HLA in healthy donors. Sequenced by immunoSEQ multiplex PCR; TCRdb stores in-frame clones only, minus some. Of 140,000 or so clones listed, less than 85% are singletons. Source material: PBMCs. These receptors were collected from a man aged 35-49 years in good health and CMV-seronegative. CDR3s include the opening cysteine and the closing phenylalanine or tryptophan. D genes are given only for firm matches. Clone size is given for some rows only: seen once, a few or many times, or a class if the clone is expanded.

abundance: -
d_gene: TRBD1
v_gene: TRBV19
j_gene: TRBJ2-7
CDR3aa: CASSIAWTGGTYEQYF
CDR3nt: TGTGCCAGTAGTATAGCCTGGACAGGGGGAACCTACGAGCAGTACTTC

abundance: -
d_gene: TRBD2
v_gene: TRBV19
j_gene: TRBJ2-3
CDR3aa: CASSARLAGASDTQYF
CDR3nt: TGTGCCAGTAGTGCTAGACTAGCGGGAGCTTCGGATACGCAGTATTTT

abundance: -
d_gene: TRBD1
v_gene: TRBV10-3
j_gene: TRBJ1-5
CDR3aa: CAISESPLGQGFEPQHF
CDR3nt: TGTGCCATCAGTGAGTCTCCCCTTGGACAGGGTTTTGAGCCCCAGCATTTT

abundance: -
d_gene: -
v_gene: TRBV27
j_gene: TRBJ2-1
CDR3aa: CASSLYTPPLRGAEQFF
CDR3nt: TGTGCCAGCAGTTTATACACCCCCCCCCTCAGGGGCGCTGAGCAGTTCTTC

abundance: -
d_gene: TRBD1
v_gene: TRBV29-1
j_gene: TRBJ1-5
CDR3aa: CSVAGQEGNQPQHF
CDR3nt: TGCAGCGTAGCGGGACAGGAAGGCAATCAGCCCCAGCATTTT

abundance: -
d_gene: TRBD2
v_gene: TRBV6-1
j_gene: TRBJ2-7
CDR3aa: CASTTSGNSYEQYF
CDR3nt: TGTGCCAGCACCACTAGCGGGAACTCCTACGAGCAGTACTTC

abundance: -
d_gene: -
v_gene: TRBV27
j_gene: TRBJ2-7
CDR3aa: CASSLRRRGYEQYF
CDR3nt: TGTGCCAGCAGTTTACGACGGAGAGGGTACGAGCAGTACTTC

abundance: -
d_gene: -
v_gene: TRBV6-6
j_gene: TRBJ2-3
CDR3aa: CASTKKAEVSTDTQYF
CDR3nt: TGTGCCAGCACCAAGAAAGCGGAAGTTAGCACAGATACGCAGTATTTT

abundance: -
d_gene: -
v_gene: TRBV10-2
j_gene: TRBJ2-1
CDR3aa: CASSDTAAYNEQFF
CDR3nt: TGCGCCAGCAGTGATACAGCGGCCTACAATGAGCAGTTCTTC

abundance: -
d_gene: TRBD1
v_gene: TRBV2
j_gene: TRBJ1-6
CDR3aa: CASSDPGQGFTALHF
CDR3nt: TGTGCCAGCAGTGATCCGGGACAGGGGTTTACGGCCCTCCACTTT

abundance: few
d_gene: -
v_gene: TRBV27
j_gene: TRBJ2-7
CDR3aa: CASSFVGPGLSVSEQYF
CDR3nt: TGTGCCAGCAGTTTTGTGGGCCCGGGACTCTCCGTTTCGGAGCAGTACTTC

abundance: -
d_gene: TRBD2
v_gene: TRBV7-9
j_gene: TRBJ2-7
CDR3aa: CSSSYLTSGSTYEQYF
CDR3nt: TGTTCCAGCAGCTACCTTACTAGCGGGAGTACGTACGAGCAGTACTTC

abundance: -
d_gene: TRBD2
v_gene: TRBV5-1
j_gene: TRBJ2-3
CDR3aa: CASSLPAGGITDTQYF
CDR3nt: TGCGCCAGCAGCTTGCCGGCGGGAGGGATCACAGATACGCAGTATTTT

abundance: once
d_gene: -
v_gene: TRBV7-7
j_gene: TRBJ2-3
CDR3aa: CASSSVATGTQYF
CDR3nt: TGTGCCAGCAGCTCGGTCGCTACGGGTACGCAGTATTTT

abundance: once
d_gene: TRBD2
v_gene: TRBV7-9
j_gene: TRBJ2-1
CDR3aa: CASSHWTSGYNEQFF
CDR3nt: TGTGCCAGCAGCCACTGGACTAGCGGTTACAATGAGCAGTTCTTC

abundance: -
d_gene: -
v_gene: TRBV28
j_gene: TRBJ1-5
CDR3aa: CASSDGQQGNQPQHF
CDR3nt: TGTGCCAGCTCTGACGGACAGCAAGGCAATCAGCCCCAGCATTTT

abundance: -
d_gene: -
v_gene: TRBV28
j_gene: TRBJ2-7
CDR3aa: CASSLSRTYEQYF
CDR3nt: TGTGCCAGCAGTTTGAGTAGAACCTACGAGCAGTACTTC

abundance: -
d_gene: -
v_gene: TRBV4-1
j_gene: TRBJ2-7
CDR3aa: CASSQDDSSYEQYF
CDR3nt: TGCGCCAGCAGCCAAGACGATAGTTCCTACGAGCAGTACTTC

abundance: -
d_gene: -
v_gene: TRBV5-6
j_gene: TRBJ2-2
CDR3aa: CASSLELQGGTGELFF
CDR3nt: TGTGCCAGCAGCTTGGAGTTACAGGGCGGGACCGGGGAGCTGTTTTTT

abundance: -
d_gene: -
v_gene: TRBV7-9
j_gene: TRBJ1-1
CDR3aa: CSSQGGRAEAFF
CDR3nt: TGTTCCAGCCAGGGAGGGAGGGCTGAAGCTTTCTTT

abundance: few
d_gene: -
v_gene: TRBV21-1
j_gene: TRBJ1-6
CDR3aa: CASSVPWDSPISPLHF
CDR3nt: TGTGCCAGCAGCGTACCGTGGGACTCACCAATTTCACCCCTCCACTTT

abundance: once
d_gene: -
v_gene: TRBV21-1
j_gene: TRBJ2-7
CDR3aa: CASIRDRGYF
CDR3nt: TGTGCCAGCATCAGGGACAGGGGATACTTC

abundance: -
d_gene: TRBD2
v_gene: TRBV6-4
j_gene: TRBJ2-3
CDR3aa: CASSEEAGGPTDTQYF
CDR3nt: TGTGCCAGCAGTGAAGAGGCGGGGGGGCCCACAGATACGCAGTATTTT

abundance: -
d_gene: TRBD1
v_gene: TRBV9
j_gene: TRBJ2-7
CDR3aa: CASSVSTGPYEQYF
CDR3nt: TGTGCCAGCAGCGTATCGACAGGGCCCTACGAGCAGTACTTC

abundance: once
d_gene: TRBD2
v_gene: TRBV19
j_gene: TRBJ2-7
CDR3aa: CASSSRLAGDLSYEQYF
CDR3nt: TGTGCCAGTAGTTCCCGACTAGCGGGGGACCTCTCCTACGAGCAGTACTTC

abundance: -
d_gene: -
v_gene: TRBV6-6
j_gene: TRBJ2-3
CDR3aa: CASSYSESTDTQYF
CDR3nt: TGTGCCAGCAGTTACAGCGAAAGCACAGATACGCAGTATTTT

abundance: -
d_gene: TRBD2
v_gene: TRBV29-1
j_gene: TRBJ2-7
CDR3aa: CSVEWASGGYEQYF
CDR3nt: TGCAGCGTTGAATGGGCTAGCGGGGGCTACGAGCAGTACTTC

abundance: -
d_gene: -
v_gene: TRBV11-2
j_gene: TRBJ2-7
CDR3aa: CASSLDNGLANNEQYF
CDR3nt: TGTGCCAGCAGCTTAGATAACGGGCTAGCTAACAACGAGCAGTACTTC

abundance: few
d_gene: TRBD2
v_gene: TRBV5-4
j_gene: TRBJ2-7
CDR3aa: CASSLGSGRYEQYF
CDR3nt: TGTGCCAGCAGCTTGGGTAGCGGGAGGTACGAGCAGTACTTC

abundance: -
d_gene: TRBD1
v_gene: TRBV5-1
j_gene: TRBJ1-2
CDR3aa: CASSFQDRDYGYTF
CDR3nt: TGCGCCAGCAGCTTCCAGGACAGGGACTATGGCTACACCTTC

abundance: -
d_gene: TRBD2
v_gene: TRBV11-2
j_gene: TRBJ2-7
CDR3aa: CASRPLRGTRDSEQYF
CDR3nt: TGTGCCAGCAGACCCCTGAGAGGGACTAGAGACTCCGAGCAGTACTTC

abundance: -
d_gene: -
v_gene: TRBV10-3
j_gene: TRBJ2-7
CDR3aa: CAISGGGRTVTTYEQYF
CDR3nt: TGTGCCATCAGTGGAGGGGGTCGTACAGTTACGACCTACGAGCAGTACTTC

abundance: -
d_gene: -
v_gene: TRBV14
j_gene: TRBJ2-3
CDR3aa: CASKQGTSDTQYF
CDR3nt: TGTGCCAGCAAGCAGGGTACGTCGGATACGCAGTATTTT

abundance: -
d_gene: -
v_gene: TRBV11-3
j_gene: TRBJ1-6
CDR3aa: CARFKVQGPNNSPLHF
CDR3nt: TGTGCCAGATTTAAAGTACAGGGTCCTAACAACTCACCCCTCCACTTT

abundance: -
d_gene: -
v_gene: TRBV4-3
j_gene: TRBJ1-4
CDR3aa: CASSQVAREAGEKLFF
CDR3nt: TGCGCCAGCAGCCAAGTAGCGAGGGAAGCGGGTGAAAAACTGTTTTTT

abundance: -
d_gene: -
v_gene: TRBV11-2
j_gene: TRBJ2-4
CDR3aa: CASSLDHYGDIQYF
CDR3nt: TGTGCCAGCAGCTTAGACCACTACGGGGACATTCAGTACTTC

abundance: few
d_gene: TRBD2
v_gene: TRBV9
j_gene: TRBJ2-1
CDR3aa: CASSVESTSGSSYNEQFF
CDR3nt: TGTGCCAGCAGCGTAGAAAGTACTAGCGGGAGCTCCTACAATGAGCAGTTCTTC